The subject of this entry is one T cell receptor beta chain. The data were taken from a study of blood T cell repertoires in COVID-19. TCRdb's table, derived via immunoSEQ multiplex PCR, lists solely in-frame clones and lacks some. This table has some 130,000 clones, 84% appearing once. The CDR3 totals 14 residues. With V trimmed by 5 bases and J by 5 bases, 4 bases remained unmatched. Germline values: CDR1 SGHVS, CDR2 FQNEAQ. This receptor was obtained from a man in his 60s with acute or convalescent COVID-19. The sequencing sample was made of peripheral blood. The rearrangement joins TRBV7-8 to TRBJ2-5, with TRBD1 matching 11 bases. Here the CDR3 DNA reads TGTGCCAGCAGCGTGGGACAGGGGGGGGAGACCCAGTACTTC. Residues: CASSVGQGGETQYF. The variable domain in full, with the rest retrieved from reference TRBV7-8 and TRBJ2-5, is GAGVSQSPRYKVAKRGQDVALRCDPISGHVSLFWYQQALGQGPEFLTYFQNEAQLDKSGLPSDRFFAERPEGSVSTLKIQRTQQEDSAVYLCASSVGQGGETQYFGPGTRLLVL.